This entry describes one TCR beta chain. This specimen comes from a study of blood T cell repertoires in COVID-19. The overall study: T cells, B-cell-depleted T cells, or PBMCs provided the cDNA or gDNA that served as material.

The protocol was immunoSEQ multiplex PCR, while the TCRdb copy is restricted to in-frame clones and leaves out a portion. The sample lists approximately 150,000 clones, 85% to 90% seen once, with about 9.4% in the top ten. CDR1 is SGHTS and CDR2 is YDEGEE in the germline V gene. V gave up 4 bases and J gave up 6 bases; unmatched junction bases: 12. The CDR3 consists of 15 residues. This sequence joins TRBV5-8 and TRBJ1-2, with TRBD1 matching over 7 bases. The receptor was isolated from a woman between 45 and 65 years old with active or convalescent COVID-19. Specimen: peripheral blood. The DNA of the CDR3 is TGTGCCAGCAGCCCGGACAGGTACCCTTTTGATGGCTACACCTTC. Protein sequence: CASSPDRYPFDGYTF.